This T cell receptor beta chain appears in the sequencing data of a study of cytotoxic CD8 clonotypes in ibrutinib-treated CLL (dated by TCRdb to the early 2020s). Regarding the study in general: The cohort was composed of 11 relapsed/refractory and roughly 14 treatment-naive patients; IGHV unmutated status was identified in 17 to 18 patients. Every sample from remission and from progressive disease was obtained while the patients were still on ibrutinib. An average of 255,043 productive templates and 94,082 productive rearrangements was obtained per sample. Response samples were obtained after a median of roughly eleven months of treatment, with a range of about 6 to 40 months. Partial responses were observed in approximately 24 patients and complete responses in 2; after a median follow-up of 68 months, remission was maintained in roughly 15 patients and progression was observed in approximately 12. Cryopreserved peripheral blood mononuclear cells were obtained prior to treatment, at the time of response, and at either disease progression or sustained remission. Longitudinal samples were obtainable from about 30% of the roughly 86 participants in the trial. General study outcomes and caveats: At baseline, clonality was higher than in age-matched healthy donors and showed a strong correlation with circulating CD8+ T-cell counts. Clonality rose at ibrutinib response, remained stable during sustained remission, and dropped back toward baseline at progression. Sampling times were not matched between patients in sustained remission and patients whose disease was progressing, and lymph node repertoires were not examined. Public clonotypes were rare and either contracted or stayed stable during treatment, and the rise in clonality at ibrutinib response reflected the expansion of private clonotypes.

The goal of deep resolution MiSeq sequencing was a depth between 1 in 1 million and 1 in 200,000 T cells, and coverage averaged 10x per clonotype. The immunoSEQ hsTCRB Kit was used to generate the TCR beta libraries. Per the original workflow: The data were analyzed with ImmunoSEQ Analyzer and ImmunoSEQ Data Assistant, and V, D and J gene assignments followed IMGT definitions. Clonality was computed as one minus normalized Shannon entropy of productive rearrangement frequencies, ranging from 0 to 1. Public clonotype analysis was restricted to overrepresented clonotypes comprising at least 0.05% of each patient's repertoire. Some 13 age-matched healthy donor repertoires from immuneACCESS were used as controls for clonality. TCRdb took this table from immuneACCESS and kept in-frame rearrangements with V and J called. Such tables lack part of the clones; where checked against another copy, unresolved V genes explain under half of the gap, and the rest is unexplained. V, J and clone size are taken as reported in that table, and D and trimming were inferred from the DNA itself. Counted in this sample were about 97,000 clones; 70% to 85% of them appeared once. Around 32% of the sample is taken by the ten largest.

V ends up 2 bases short and J 2 bases short, with an unmatched junction base count of 2. CDR1 and CDR2, looked up from the germline V gene (reference sequence), are MNHNY and SVGAGI. The CDR3 measures 14 amino acids from cysteine to phenylalanine. Of all the DNA, just the CDR3 is kept, 42 bases in frame from base 1. The sample's time point label, decoded: more than 10 months on ibrutinib. For TCR beta library preparation, approximately 2 micrograms of genomic DNA were extracted from the cryopreserved PBMCs. High-throughput TCR beta sequencing was performed on longitudinal blood samples from CLL patients receiving ibrutinib monotherapy. The patients were enrolled in a single-center, open-label phase 2 trial of ibrutinib monotherapy. To note about this clone: Which antigen it targets is not known. No much larger clonotype is one base removed from it; base qualities were not supplied.

This sample comprised PBMCs, obtained after 12 months of ibrutinib treatment. The TCR comes from a human donor with chronic lymphocytic leukemia. In this chain, TRBV6-6 is recombined with TRBJ1-2; the junction holds 7 bases that match TRBD1. The encoded CDR3 is CASSYSRGNYGYTF. DNA sequence: TGTGCCAGCAGTTACAGCAGGGGGAACTATGGCTACACCTTC.